The 3 T cell receptor beta chains listed next were all sequenced from one sample in a study of cytomegalovirus exposure and HLA in healthy donors. The study ran its PCR with 60 Vbeta and 13 Jbeta primers. Clones were read by immunoSEQ multiplex PCR, and TCRdb kept only the in-frame ones, dropping some. The sample lists roughly 110,000 clones; about 80% were seen once. Input material: PBMCs. The receptors come from a human donor in good health.

The chain recombines TRBV7-8 with TRBJ2-1; D remains unclear. V gave up 0 bases and J gave up 7 bases, with 10 bases separating them. Germline CDR1 SGHVS, CDR2 FQNEAQ. The CDR3 covers 14 residues. CDR3: CASSLASSSNEQFF. CDR3 DNA sequence: TGTGCCAGCAGCTTAGCCTCTTCGAGTAATGAGCAGTTCTTC.

The chain employs TRBV28 and TRBJ1-2; tentatively, D is TRBD1 (5 bases). CDR3 length: 12 residues. Trimming took off 6 bases at V and 5 bases at J, with 10 bases between the two ends. Looked up from germline, CDR1 is MDHEN and CDR2 is SYDVKM. For the CDR3, the DNA is TGTGCCAGCAGCTGGACAAAGTATGGCTACACCTTC. It codes for CASSWTKYGYTF.

The chain uses TRBV7-2 and TRBJ1-3; 10 bases agree with TRBD1. Germline-derived CDR1 and CDR2 are SGHTA and FQGNSA. The CDR3 runs 17 residues. Germline trimming cut 4 bases from V and 2 bases from J; bases unmatched to any gene: 8. The CDR3 is CASSSSTGTGAGNTIYF. The DNA of the CDR3 is TGTGCCAGCAGCTCCTCTACCGGGACAGGGGCTGGAAACACCATATATTTT.